Following are 22 T cell receptor beta chains from one sample sequenced in a study of blood T cell repertoires in COVID-19. Sequenced by immunoSEQ multiplex PCR; TCRdb stores in-frame clones only, minus some. The repertoire includes roughly 290,000 clones, around 89% of them detected once, and around 0.88% sits in the top ten. The sequenced material came from peripheral blood. These receptors were obtained from a man between 25 and 39 years old with acute or convalescent COVID-19.

DNA for the CDR3: TGTGCCAGCAGCTTAATGTTCACAGGGAAGGGAGAGACCCAGTACTTC. This gives the protein CASSLMFTGKGETQYF. The chain employs TRBV11-1 and TRBJ2-5, with TRBD1 as a possible D gene (6 bases). CDR3 size: 16 residues. Trimming removed 2 bases from V and 4 bases from J, with 17 bases in between. Germline V CDR1 and CDR2: SGHAT, FQDESV (reference sequence).

The chain employs TRBV24-1 and TRBJ2-7; D gene ambiguous. CDR3 length: 15 amino acids. CDR1 is KGHDR and CDR2 is SFDVKD in the germline V gene. The germline V and J ends were trimmed by 2 bases and 2 bases, with 12 bases remaining between them. The CDR3 region is CATSDSRFLPYEQYF. CDR3 bases: TGTGCCACCAGTGATTCGCGGTTCCTCCCCTACGAGCAGTACTTC.

The V and J genes are TRBV2 and TRBJ1-4; TRBD1 might be the D (5 bases). Germline V gene lookup returns CDR1 SNHLY and CDR2 FYNNEI. The CDR3 length is 13 residues. Trimming stripped 8 bases from V and 5 bases from J, with 12 bases between. The CDR3 coding sequence is TGTGCCAGCTGGGGGGGGAGCAATGAAAAACTGTTTTTT. Its translation: CASWGGSNEKLFF.

The chain links TRBV11-3 to TRBJ2-5, with 8 bases that match TRBD2. The CDR3 is made up of 14 amino acids. V was clipped by 3 bases and J by 5 bases; unmatched bases: 5. Germline CDR1 SGHNT, CDR2 YENEEA. The CDR3 loop is CASSFQAGAETQYF. The CDR3 DNA is TGTGCCAGCAGCTTCCAAGCGGGAGCGGAGACCCAGTACTTC.

The gene calls are TRBV6-4 and TRBJ2-2, with D unclear. The CDR3 totals 14 residues. The V end was cut by 7 bases, the J end by 1 base, with 10 bases between. CDR1 and CDR2 from the germline V gene are MRHNA and SNTAGT. The CDR3 region has the DNA TGTGCCAGCACCTTAGAAATGAACACCGGGGAGCTGTTTTTT. Translating gives CASTLEMNTGELFF.

This CDR3 is CASSLPTGVSEAFF. The CDR3 coding sequence is TGTGCCAGCAGTTTACCGACAGGGGTTTCTGAAGCTTTCTTT. The chain joins TRBV28 to TRBJ1-1; 8 bases agree with TRBD1. In germline, CDR1 is MDHEN, CDR2 SYDVKM. The CDR3 covers 14 residues. V shed 2 bases, J shed 6 bases, and the junction held 5 bases outside the gene matches.

J is TRBJ2-7 and V is TRBV11-2; TRBD1 is a possible D gene (7 bases). The V and J ends lost 5 bases and 2 bases respectively, with 16 bases between them. CDR3 length: 15 residues. Germline loops: CDR1 SGHAT, CDR2 FQNNGV. The CDR3 bases are TGTGCCAGCAGCCCTAGGGGGCGGAGGGCCTACGAGCAGTACTTC. It yields the protein CASSPRGRRAYEQYF. Supplemented by reference TRBV11-2 and TRBJ2-7, the full variable domain reads EAGVAQSPRYKIIEKRQSVAFWCNPISGHATLYWYQQILGQGPKLLIQFQNNGVVDDSQLPKDRFSAERLKGVDSTLKIQPAKLEDSAVYLCASSPRGRRAYEQYFGPGTRLTVT.

The rearrangement uses TRBV28 and TRBJ2-7, with D maybe TRBD2 (5 bases). This CDR3 is 16 amino acids long. V lost 3 bases to trimming and J lost 3 bases, with 18 bases between them. CDR1 is MDHEN, CDR2 SYDVKM, per germline. The CDR3 DNA reads TGTGCCAGCAGTTTTGAGAGGAGGCTAGTTAGCTACGAGCAGTACTTC. It translates to CASSFERRLVSYEQYF.

This chain links TRBV7-3 with TRBJ2-1; 9 bases align to TRBD2. There are 15 residues in the CDR3. Germline V gene sequence: CDR1 SGHTA, CDR2 FQGTGA. V lost 3 bases to trimming and J lost 6 bases; unmatched junction nucleotides: 6. Here the CDR3 reads CASSFSLAGTNEQFF. CDR3 nucleotides: TGTGCCAGCAGCTTTAGCCTAGCGGGGACCAATGAGCAGTTCTTC.

The genes are TRBV19 and TRBJ1-4; D remains unclear. Germline V CDR1 and CDR2: LNHDA, SQIVND (reference sequence). V lost 10 bases, J lost 5 bases, and 8 bases lay in between. This CDR3 region has 11 residues. The CDR3 region is CATEKNEKLFF. The CDR3 DNA is TGTGCCACCGAGAAGAATGAAAAACTGTTTTTT.

The sample holds one count of this clone. The V and J genes are TRBV29-1 and TRBJ2-7; TRBD1 agrees at 9 bases. Germline values: CDR1 SQVTM, CDR2 ANQGSEA. The ends lost 4 bases at V and 5 bases at J; junction bases unmatched: 6. The CDR3 has 13 amino acids. CDR3 DNA: TGCAGCGTTGTGACAGGGGGTGGAAACGAGCAGTACTTC. The encoded protein is CSVVTGGGNEQYF.

The chain joins TRBV13 to TRBJ2-7, with 13 bases matching TRBD2. Trimming took 5 bases from V and 6 from J; bases not matched to a gene: 4. The CDR3 extends over 14 amino acids. Per germline, CDR1 PRHDT and CDR2 FYEKMQ (reference sequence). The CDR3 coding sequence is TGTGCCAGCAGCCGGACTAGCGGGAGAGGCGAGCAGTACTTC. Its translation is CASSRTSGRGEQYF.

The DNA for the CDR3 is TGTGCCTGGAGTCCAGGACAGGGGGCGAACATTCAGTACTTC. Translated, it gives CAWSPGQGANIQYF. The V and J genes are TRBV30 and TRBJ2-4, with 11 bases aligning to TRBD1. This CDR3 comprises 14 residues. The V and J ends lost 2 bases and 7 bases, in that order; junction bases with no gene match: 4. In germline, CDR1 is GTSNPN, CDR2 SVGIG (reference sequence).

The J gene is TRBJ1-1, the V gene TRBV20-1; no clear D. Germline lookup yields CDR1 DFQATT and CDR2 SNEGSKA (reference sequence). The CDR3 sequence is 12 residues long. V was pared by 3 bases and J by 5 bases, with 10 bases between. The CDR3 sequence: CSASTPVTEAFF. The CDR3 DNA reads as TGCAGTGCTAGTACACCAGTAACTGAAGCTTTCTTT.

The rearrangement links TRBV6-1 to TRBJ2-7; D remains unclear. CDR1 and CDR2 from the germline V gene are MNHNS and SASEGT. The V end was cut by 0 bases, the J end by 5 bases, with 11 bases between. This CDR3 is built from 14 residues. The CDR3, as DNA: TGTGCCAGCAGTGAAGCTCGTCCGTTCCACGAGCAGTACTTC. Amino acids: CASSEARPFHEQYF.

The chain couples TRBV10-3 to TRBJ1-1; TRBD1 agrees at 9 bases. The germline V gene encodes CDR1 ENHRY and CDR2 SYGVKD. V was clipped by 4 bases and J by 4 bases; unmatched bases: 10. CDR3 length: 16 residues. As DNA, the CDR3 is TGTGCCATCAGTGCCTCACAGGGGGCGCAGGCCACTGAAGCTTTCTTT. The encoded protein is CAISASQGAQATEAFF.

The chain joins TRBV9 to TRBJ1-2; possible D gene TRBD1, 6 bases. V was clipped by 0 bases and J by 7 bases, with 16 bases between them. Germline assignment: CDR1 SGDLS and CDR2 YYNGEE. This CDR3 spans 15 amino acids. DNA of the CDR3: TGTGCCAGCAGCGTAGCCAATCCAGGGGCTGCTGGCTACACCTTC. It is translated as CASSVANPGAAGYTF.

The sample holds a few counts of this clone. Compared with germline, one end of the junction differs, possibly owing to a read error. The CDR3 sequence: CASSLDRGKEQYF. The CDR3 coding sequence is TGTGCTAGCAGCTTGGACAGGGGTAAGGAGCAGTACTTC. This chain connects TRBV7-7 to TRBJ2-7; 9 positions agree with TRBD1. This CDR3 comprises 13 residues. Germline V gene lookup returns CDR1 SSHAT and CDR2 FNYEAQ (reference sequence).

This clone showed up just once. The V gene is TRBV6-6, the J gene TRBJ2-1; 7 bases match TRBD1. V lost 7 bases, J lost 7 bases, and 4 bases stayed unmatched. The length of the CDR3 is 12 residues. Germline V gene data show CDR1 as MNHNY and CDR2 as SVGAGI (reference sequence). The CDR3: CASTPRGNEQFF. As DNA, the CDR3 is TGTGCCAGCACTCCCAGGGGGAATGAGCAGTTCTTC.

V usage is TRBV2 and J usage is TRBJ2-7, with D possibly TRBD1 on 6 matching bases. This CDR3 has 13 residues. Trimming took off 10 bases at V and 0 bases at J, with 13 bases between the two ends. Germline assignment: CDR1 SNHLY and CDR2 FYNNEI. The CDR3, as DNA: TGTGCCACACTGACAGGAAACTCCTACGAGCAGTACTTC. Translating gives CATLTGNSYEQYF.

The rearrangement uses TRBV5-4 and TRBJ2-5, with 12 bases identical to TRBD1. Looked up from germline, CDR1 is SGHNT and CDR2 is YYREEE (reference sequence). The V segment lost 3 bases and the J segment 4 bases; nucleotides outside the gene matches: 1. The CDR3 contains 14 residues. The CDR3 region has the DNA TGTGCCAGCAGCTCGGGACAGGGGGCAGAGACCCAGTACTTC. As protein: CASSSGQGAETQYF.

The chain employs TRBV27 and TRBJ1-2; 7 bases are a match to TRBD1. The V gene's germline CDR1 is MNHEY and CDR2 SMNVEV (reference sequence). Germline trimming cut 8 bases from V and 6 bases from J; bases unmatched to any gene: 6. CDR3 length: 12 amino acids. The CDR3 protein is CASRDRDHGYTF. In nucleotides, the CDR3 is TGTGCCAGCCGAGACAGGGATCATGGCTACACCTTC.